The clone carrying this T cell receptor beta chain was counted a few times. Its antigen is currently unknown. This sample is part of a study of T-cell reconstitution after alpha-beta-depleted transplantation in children. Germline values: CDR1 SNHLY, CDR2 FYNNEI. Trimming pared 7 bases from V and 5 bases from J, leaving 11 bases between. The length of the CDR3 is 13 residues. General study results and limits: When one year had passed after transplant, most T-cell counts and diversity came from newly produced T cells. Several hundred expanded graft clones reportedly were the source of alpha-beta T cells about two months after transplant. From surviving recipient T cells and thymic progenitors came the high day-60 TCRbeta diversity observed in some patients.

As it was prepared, the TCRbeta library received unique molecular identifiers. TCRdb passed the PCR reads through MiXCR, listing each CDR3 protein once. The data hold roughly 340,000 distinct CDR3 sequences, with around 15% observed a single time. The sequence came from a male patient aged 2-10 years who had a stem cell transplant for acute lymphoblastic leukemia, so the T cells may come from the graft donor. The source material was PBMCs, mostly from graft donor cells, sampled 360 days after TCRalphabeta/CD19-depleted stem cell transplant. The J gene is TRBJ2-2, the V gene TRBV2; the D gene could be TRBD1 or TRBD2 (5 bases each). The chain's CDR3 is CASTGTETGELFF. In nucleotides, the CDR3 is TGTGCCAGCACCGGGACGGAGACCGGGGAGCTGTTTTTT. The whole variable domain, remainder taken from reference TRBV2 and TRBJ2-2, is EPEVTQTPSHQVTQMGQEVILRCVPISNHLYFYWYRQILGQKVEFLVSFYNNEISEKSEIFDDQFSVERPDGSNFTLKIRSTKLEDSAMYFCASTGTETGELFFGEGSRLTVL.